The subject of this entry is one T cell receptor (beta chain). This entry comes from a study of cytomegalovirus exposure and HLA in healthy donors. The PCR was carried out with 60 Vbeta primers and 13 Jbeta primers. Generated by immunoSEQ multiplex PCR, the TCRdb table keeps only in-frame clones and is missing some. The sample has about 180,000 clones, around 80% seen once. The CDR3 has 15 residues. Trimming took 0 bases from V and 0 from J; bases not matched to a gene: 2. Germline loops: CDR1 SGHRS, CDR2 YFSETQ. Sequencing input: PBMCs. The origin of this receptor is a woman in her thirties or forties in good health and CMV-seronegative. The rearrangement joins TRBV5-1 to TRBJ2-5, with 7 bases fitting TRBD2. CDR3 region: CASSLALAYQETQYF. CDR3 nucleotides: TGCGCCAGCAGCTTGGCACTAGCGTACCAAGAGACCCAGTACTTC.